Shown below are 8 T cell receptor beta chains from a single sample sequenced in a study of cytotoxic CD8 clonotypes in ibrutinib-treated CLL. The data were produced by immunoSEQ multiplex PCR, yet TCRdb's version contains in-frame clones alone and is incomplete. Here the sample spans around 27,000 clones, 57% being singletons. Material: PBMCs, obtained before ibrutinib treatment. The source is a human donor with chronic lymphocytic leukemia.

The chain joins TRBV7-9 to TRBJ2-7; D might be TRBD2 (5 bases). Between the trimmed V and J ends, which lost 5 bases and 4 bases, there was a span of 6 bases. This CDR3 comprises 11 residues. From germline, CDR1 is SEHNR and CDR2 FQNEAQ (reference sequence). The CDR3 DNA is TGTGCCAGCAGCCGGGGATACGAGCAGTACTTC. Its translation is CASSRGYEQYF.

The chain carries TRBV5-4 and TRBJ1-2, with D perhaps TRBD1 (6 bases). Germline lookup yields CDR1 SGHNT and CDR2 YYREEE (reference sequence). V gave up 5 bases and J gave up 8 bases, with 16 bases separating them. This CDR3 comprises 13 residues. CDR3 sequence: CASRTDRRGGYTF. CDR3 in DNA: TGTGCCAGCAGGACCGACAGGCGAGGAGGCTACACCTTC. Combining the CDR3 with reference TRBV5-4 and TRBJ1-2 gives the whole variable domain ETGVTQSPTHLIKTRGQQVTLRCSSQSGHNTVSWYQQALGQGPQFIFQYYREEENGRGNFPPRFSGLQFPNYSSELNVNALELDDSALYLCASRTDRRGGYTFGSGTRLTVV.

Here the CDR3 DNA reads TGTGCCAGCAGTAGCGGGGGGCGAGATACGCAGTATTTT. It codes for CASSSGGRDTQYF. This chain links TRBV2 with TRBJ2-3, with TRBD2 matching 9 bases. With V trimmed by 5 bases and J by 5 bases, 2 bases remained unmatched. The CDR3 is 13 amino acids. Germline CDR1 and CDR2: SNHLY and FYNNEI.

The rearrangement joins TRBV9 to TRBJ2-1; the D is unclear. This CDR3 is 13 amino acids long. Germline CDR1 SGDLS, CDR2 YYNGEE. V shed 2 bases and J shed 5 bases, with 8 bases lying between them. The CDR3 nucleotides are TGTGCCAGCAGCGTCTGGCAACACAATGAGCAGTTCTTC. It is translated as CASSVWQHNEQFF.

J is TRBJ2-3 and V is TRBV27, with TRBD2 matching 8 bases. J was trimmed by 1 base and V by 1 base; bases with no gene match: 1. Germline values: CDR1 MNHEY, CDR2 SMNVEV (reference sequence). CDR3 length: 15 residues. The chain's CDR3 is CASSLWRGGTDTQYF. The CDR3, as DNA: TGTGCCAGCAGTTTATGGCGGGGGGGCACAGATACGCAGTATTTT.

This chain links TRBV5-1 with TRBJ1-1; D is uncertain. CDR1 SGHRS and CDR2 YFSETQ come from the germline V gene. The CDR3 extends over 12 amino acids. Trimming left V 2 bases short and J 2 bases short, with 4 bases between. The CDR3 region is CASSFSNTEAFF. DNA of the CDR3: TGCGCCAGCAGCTTTAGCAACACTGAAGCTTTCTTT.

As DNA, the CDR3 is TGTGCCATCAGTGAGTCGGTGGTAATATATTTT. Translating it yields CAISESVVIYF. This sequence joins TRBV10-3 and TRBJ1-3; no reliable D call. This CDR3 is built from 11 residues. Germline V CDR1 and CDR2: ENHRY, SYGVKD. The V end was cut by 0 bases, the J end by 13 bases, with 7 bases between.

This clone has more than one count but fewer than ten. This CDR3 reads CASSMTGFTYEQYF. DNA of the CDR3: TGTGCCAGCAGCATGACAGGGTTCACCTACGAGCAGTACTTC. The chain joins TRBV11-2 to TRBJ2-7; 7 nucleotides agree with TRBD1. The V gene end was trimmed by 5 bases and the J gene end by 2 bases; junction bases not matched to a gene: 6. Per germline, CDR1 SGHAT and CDR2 FQNNGV. The CDR3 loop spans 14 amino acids.